A selection of T cell receptor beta chains follows, all from one sample in a study of cytomegalovirus exposure and HLA in healthy donors. Sequencing used immunoSEQ multiplex PCR; TCRdb keeps in-frame clones, though not all of them. The sample carries about 140,000 clones, more than 65% recorded once. Sequenced: PBMCs. The receptors were sampled from a woman aged 25 to 45 in good health and CMV-seronegative. The CDR3 runs from the conserved cysteine through the conserved F or W. A D gene is named only where the DNA matches it firmly. The size field is filled for only some rows; it gives once, few, many or a size class.

clone_size: once; v_call: TRBV6-5; j_call: TRBJ2-6; d_call: TRBD1; cdr3_nt: TGTGCCAGCAGCGTGAGGGGGCCTGGGGCCAACGTCCTGACTTTC; cdr3_aa: CASSVRGPGANVLTF
clone_size: -; v_call: TRBV28; j_call: TRBJ2-1; d_call: TRBD2; cdr3_nt: TGTGCCAGCAGTTCCCCCGGGACTAGCGGGTACAATGAGCAGTTCTTC; cdr3_aa: CASSSPGTSGYNEQFF
clone_size: few; v_call: TRBV5-1; j_call: TRBJ2-2; d_call: -; cdr3_nt: TGCGCCAGCAGCTTGTTGACCCCAGGGAACACCGGGGAGCTGTTTTTT; cdr3_aa: CASSLLTPGNTGELFF
clone_size: -; v_call: TRBV10-3; j_call: TRBJ1-6; d_call: -; cdr3_nt: TGTGCCATCAGTGACTTCGATTCACCCCTCCACTTT; cdr3_aa: CAISDFDSPLHF
clone_size: few; v_call: TRBV7-9; j_call: TRBJ1-1; d_call: -; cdr3_nt: TGTGCCAGCAGCTTACGTGAGGGGGCTGAAGCTTTCTTT; cdr3_aa: CASSLREGAEAFF
clone_size: few; v_call: TRBV28; j_call: TRBJ2-7; d_call: -; cdr3_nt: TGTGCCAGCAGTCCAGAGGCAGCATTCTCCTACGAGCAGTACTTC; cdr3_aa: CASSPEAAFSYEQYF
clone_size: -; v_call: TRBV9; j_call: TRBJ1-1; d_call: -; cdr3_nt: TGTGCCAGCAGCGGGGACATCATGAACACTGAAGCTTTCTTT; cdr3_aa: CASSGDIMNTEAFF
clone_size: -; v_call: TRBV30; j_call: TRBJ1-4; d_call: TRBD1; cdr3_nt: TGTGCCTGGAGTAAGGGCCAGGGGGCGAATGAAAAACTGTTTTTT; cdr3_aa: CAWSKGQGANEKLFF
clone_size: -; v_call: TRBV9; j_call: TRBJ2-1; d_call: TRBD2; cdr3_nt: TGTGCCAGCAGCGTAGCTACGGGGAGGGAAGCCCACAATGAGCAGTTCTTC; cdr3_aa: CASSVATGREAHNEQFF
clone_size: -; v_call: TRBV19; j_call: TRBJ1-2; d_call: TRBD1; cdr3_nt: TGTGCCAGTAAGCCGGACAGGGGAAGCTATGGCTACACCTTC; cdr3_aa: CASKPDRGSYGYTF
clone_size: few; v_call: TRBV10-2; j_call: TRBJ1-2; d_call: TRBD1; cdr3_nt: TGCGCCAGCACGTCGACAGGGGGAGATGGCTACACCTTC; cdr3_aa: CASTSTGGDGYTF
clone_size: -; v_call: TRBV6-6; j_call: TRBJ2-6; d_call: -; cdr3_nt: TGTGCCAGCAGTACTGAGAGGTCTGGGGCCAACGTCCTGACTTTC; cdr3_aa: CASSTERSGANVLTF
clone_size: -; v_call: TRBV7-2; j_call: TRBJ2-5; d_call: -; cdr3_nt: TGTGCCAGCAGCTTAGCGCGGCAGGGTGGCGAGACCCAGTACTTC; cdr3_aa: CASSLARQGGETQYF
clone_size: few; v_call: TRBV4-2; j_call: TRBJ1-3; d_call: TRBD1; cdr3_nt: TGTGCCAGCAGCTACTCTTATCGGACAGGGCACTCTGGAAACACCATATATTTT; cdr3_aa: CASSYSYRTGHSGNTIYF
clone_size: -; v_call: TRBV7-9; j_call: TRBJ1-1; d_call: -; cdr3_nt: TGTGCCAGCAGCTTAGGGTCGGGATCGAACACTGAAGCTTTCTTT; cdr3_aa: CASSLGSGSNTEAFF
clone_size: few; v_call: TRBV5-6; j_call: TRBJ2-1; d_call: -; cdr3_nt: TGTGCCAGCAGCTTTTCTCTCCGGGAAAGATACAATGAGCAGTTCTTC; cdr3_aa: CASSFSLRERYNEQFF
clone_size: -; v_call: TRBV2; j_call: TRBJ2-3; d_call: TRBD2; cdr3_nt: TGTGCCAGCAGCCCGGGACTAGCGGTCACAGATACGCAGTATTTT; cdr3_aa: CASSPGLAVTDTQYF
clone_size: few; v_call: TRBV10-3; j_call: TRBJ1-1; d_call: -; cdr3_nt: TGTGCCACCTTACAGGGCTTCGGGGGGACTGAAGCTTTCTTT; cdr3_aa: CATLQGFGGTEAFF
clone_size: -; v_call: TRBV5-4; j_call: TRBJ2-1; d_call: -; cdr3_nt: TGTGCCAGCAGCTTGGCGAAGGGGGGAGGGATATATGAGCAGTTCTTC; cdr3_aa: CASSLAKGGGIYEQFF
clone_size: few; v_call: TRBV6-6; j_call: TRBJ1-4; d_call: -; cdr3_nt: TGTGCCAGCAGTTACTCGGCAGGGAGGGAAAAACTGTTTTTT; cdr3_aa: CASSYSAGREKLFF
clone_size: -; v_call: TRBV11-2; j_call: TRBJ1-5; d_call: -; cdr3_nt: TGTGCCAGCAGCTCCTACAGGGTAGGGGCTAGTGGCAATCAGCCCCAGCATTTT; cdr3_aa: CASSSYRVGASGNQPQHF
clone_size: -; v_call: TRBV6-5; j_call: TRBJ2-7; d_call: -; cdr3_nt: TGTGCCAGCAGTGACAGTGGTCCCACCTACGAGCAGTACTTC; cdr3_aa: CASSDSGPTYEQYF
clone_size: -; v_call: TRBV10-3; j_call: TRBJ2-7; d_call: TRBD2; cdr3_nt: TGTGCCATCAGTGAAGGCGGGGGTACCTACGAGCAGTACTTC; cdr3_aa: CAISEGGGTYEQYF
clone_size: -; v_call: TRBV4-2; j_call: TRBJ2-7; d_call: TRBD2; cdr3_nt: TGTGCCAGCAGCCAAGTTCGGACTAGCGGACCCTACGAGCAGTACTTC; cdr3_aa: CASSQVRTSGPYEQYF
clone_size: few; v_call: TRBV7-2; j_call: TRBJ1-6; d_call: -; cdr3_nt: TGTGCCAGCAGCTTAAGCTTGGTGCCCTATAATTCACCCCTCCACTTT; cdr3_aa: CASSLSLVPYNSPLHF
clone_size: -; v_call: TRBV9; j_call: TRBJ2-2; d_call: -; cdr3_nt: TGTGCCAGCAGCGTAGCCTCCTACCAGAACACCGGGGAGCTGTTTTTT; cdr3_aa: CASSVASYQNTGELFF
clone_size: -; v_call: TRBV30; j_call: TRBJ2-7; d_call: -; cdr3_nt: TGTGCCTGGAGTAAATCAGGCAGCTCCTACGAGCAGTACTTC; cdr3_aa: CAWSKSGSSYEQYF
clone_size: -; v_call: TRBV28; j_call: TRBJ1-2; d_call: TRBD1; cdr3_nt: TGTGCCAGCAGTTTCGGGGACAGGGAGGTCTATGGCTACACCTTC; cdr3_aa: CASSFGDREVYGYTF
clone_size: -; v_call: TRBV2; j_call: TRBJ2-2; d_call: -; cdr3_nt: TGTGCCAGCAGTCGGGACATGGGAGGGACCGGGGAGCTGTTTTTT; cdr3_aa: CASSRDMGGTGELFF
clone_size: -; v_call: TRBV9; j_call: TRBJ2-1; d_call: -; cdr3_nt: TGTGCCAGCAGCGTAGACCCTAGTAATGAGCAGTTCTTC; cdr3_aa: CASSVDPSNEQFF
clone_size: once; v_call: TRBV18; j_call: TRBJ1-4; d_call: -; cdr3_nt: TGTGCCAGCTCACCCAGGGCAGAGCCTAATGAAAAACTGTTTTTT; cdr3_aa: CASSPRAEPNEKLFF
clone_size: -; v_call: TRBV10-2; j_call: TRBJ2-1; d_call: TRBD2; cdr3_nt: TGCGCCAGCAGTGAGTGGGAGCGGGACTACAATGAGCAGTTCTTC; cdr3_aa: CASSEWERDYNEQFF
clone_size: few; v_call: TRBV11-2; j_call: TRBJ2-5; d_call: TRBD1; cdr3_nt: TGTGCCAGCAGTTCACAGGGGGCGGATGAGACCCAGTACTTC; cdr3_aa: CASSSQGADETQYF
clone_size: -; v_call: TRBV19; j_call: TRBJ1-5; d_call: -; cdr3_nt: TGTGCCAGTAGTATAGCCGCATCCCGGACAAATCAGCCCCAGCATTTT; cdr3_aa: CASSIAASRTNQPQHF
clone_size: -; v_call: TRBV29-1; j_call: TRBJ2-1; d_call: -; cdr3_nt: TGCAGCGTTGGAGAGATTACATACAATGAGCAGTTCTTC; cdr3_aa: CSVGEITYNEQFF
clone_size: -; v_call: TRBV7-6; j_call: TRBJ2-5; d_call: -; cdr3_nt: TGTGCCAGCAGCTTAAATGGAGCGCGGGTGGCCCAGTACTTC; cdr3_aa: CASSLNGARVAQYF
clone_size: once; v_call: TRBV28; j_call: TRBJ2-1; d_call: TRBD2; cdr3_nt: TGTGCCAGCAGCCGAGGACTAGCGGCCTACAATGAGCAGTTCTTC; cdr3_aa: CASSRGLAAYNEQFF
clone_size: -; v_call: TRBV7-9; j_call: TRBJ1-1; d_call: TRBD1; cdr3_nt: TGTGCCAGCAGCTGGGGCGGGGACAGGAACACTGAAGCTTTCTTT; cdr3_aa: CASSWGGDRNTEAFF
clone_size: -; v_call: TRBV19; j_call: TRBJ2-2; d_call: -; cdr3_nt: TGTGCCAGTAGTATTACCGGGATCGCCACCGGGGAGCTGTTTTTT; cdr3_aa: CASSITGIATGELFF
clone_size: -; v_call: TRBV5-4; j_call: TRBJ1-1; d_call: TRBD1; cdr3_nt: TGTGCCAGCAGCCCGTCTCCTAGGACAGGTAGCCCTGAAGCTTTCTTT; cdr3_aa: CASSPSPRTGSPEAFF
clone_size: -; v_call: TRBV2; j_call: TRBJ2-7; d_call: -; cdr3_nt: TGTGCCAGCAGTGAAAATCCATACGAGCAGTACTTC; cdr3_aa: CASSENPYEQYF
clone_size: -; v_call: TRBV10-1; j_call: TRBJ1-6; d_call: -; cdr3_nt: TGCGCCAGCAGGGTACACAATTCACCCCTCCACTTT; cdr3_aa: CASRVHNSPLHF
clone_size: -; v_call: TRBV28; j_call: TRBJ1-1; d_call: -; cdr3_nt: TGTGCCAGCAGTTTCTACTCCCAAGAATTTACAGGAATGAACACTGAAGCTTTCTTT; cdr3_aa: CASSFYSQEFTGMNTEAFF
clone_size: few; v_call: TRBV14; j_call: TRBJ2-2; d_call: -; cdr3_nt: TGTGCCAGCAGCACAGGGTTGAACACCGGGGAGCTGTTTTTT; cdr3_aa: CASSTGLNTGELFF
clone_size: -; v_call: TRBV7-9; j_call: TRBJ1-6; d_call: -; cdr3_nt: TGTGCCAGCAGCTTATCGAATTCACCCCTCCACTTT; cdr3_aa: CASSLSNSPLHF
clone_size: -; v_call: TRBV10-1; j_call: TRBJ2-3; d_call: TRBD2; cdr3_nt: TGCGCCAGCGAAGGACCGGGACTAGTTAAATCGGTTACGGATACGCAGTATTTT; cdr3_aa: CASEGPGLVKSVTDTQYF
clone_size: -; v_call: TRBV18; j_call: TRBJ2-5; d_call: TRBD2; cdr3_nt: TGTGCCAGCTCATCTCAACTAGCGGGGGGAGTAGAGACCCAGTACTTC; cdr3_aa: CASSSQLAGGVETQYF
clone_size: -; v_call: TRBV30; j_call: TRBJ2-3; d_call: -; cdr3_nt: TGTGCCTGGGCCAGGTTTGATACAGATACGCAGTATTTT; cdr3_aa: CAWARFDTDTQYF
clone_size: -; v_call: TRBV5-4; j_call: TRBJ1-2; d_call: -; cdr3_nt: TGTGCCAGCAGCCCACCGGACGGGAGAGCCTATGGCTACACCTTC; cdr3_aa: CASSPPDGRAYGYTF
clone_size: -; v_call: TRBV19; j_call: TRBJ1-1; d_call: -; cdr3_nt: TGTGCCAGTACAGACAGGTCGAACACTGAAGCTTTCTTT; cdr3_aa: CASTDRSNTEAFF
clone_size: -; v_call: TRBV27; j_call: TRBJ1-1; d_call: -; cdr3_nt: TGTGCCAGCAGTTTAGCCGGCGTGGGGGCGGGGAACACTGAAGCTTTCTTT; cdr3_aa: CASSLAGVGAGNTEAFF
clone_size: -; v_call: TRBV11-2; j_call: TRBJ2-7; d_call: -; cdr3_nt: TGTGCCAGCAGCGCCCTAAGCGGCTCCAACGAGCAGTACTTC; cdr3_aa: CASSALSGSNEQYF
clone_size: once; v_call: TRBV28; j_call: TRBJ2-7; d_call: TRBD1; cdr3_nt: TGTGCCAGCAGAAGTACGGGGACAGGTAGCTCCTACGAGCAGTACTTC; cdr3_aa: CASRSTGTGSSYEQYF
clone_size: -; v_call: TRBV5-6; j_call: TRBJ2-5; d_call: -; cdr3_nt: TGTGCCAGCTCGTGGGGGCCAGAGACCCAGTACTTC; cdr3_aa: CASSWGPETQYF
clone_size: once; v_call: TRBV7-8; j_call: TRBJ1-2; d_call: -; cdr3_nt: TGTGCCAGCAGCCTGTCCCAGGGTGCCGGGGGCTACACCTTC; cdr3_aa: CASSLSQGAGGYTF